Described below is a single T cell receptor (beta chain) sequence and its context. The target antigen is unknown. This entry comes from a study of regulatory T cells in long-lasting Graves disease. Findings and limits, study-wide: Preferential use of TRBV28, TRBJ1-2 and TRBJ2-5 was seen in persistent disease.

Indicated time point: persistent/refractory GD, antithyroid drugs over 5 years with positive TRAb. PBMC-derived RNA was used for the TCR library. Relying on iRepertoire HTBI primers and Arm-PCR of CDR3 regions, the team built TCR beta libraries. TCRdb analysed the multiplex PCR reads with MiXCR anew, one entry per CDR3 protein. This repertoire shows 400,000 to 500,000 distinct CDR3 sequences, roughly 23% found once; its top ten account for around an eighth. CDR3 length: 13 residues. Germline assignment: CDR1 SNHLY and CDR2 FYNNEI. The V end lost 8 bases, the J end lost 3 bases, and 14 bases lay between the germline ends.

The material sequenced was peripheral blood mononuclear cells (PBMCs), taken when the disease was refractory, from a patient treated with antithyroid drugs. This TCR was recovered from a female donor with Graves disease. This chain connects TRBV2 to TRBJ2-7; the D gene is possibly TRBD1 (6 bases). The CDR3 bases are TGTGCCAGCTCCCGGGACAAGGGCTACGAGCAGTACTTC. Encoded protein: CASSRDKGYEQYF.